A single sample is the source of the 21 T cell receptor beta chains below, sequenced in a study of T cell responses to AZD1222 COVID-19 vaccine. The table came from immunoSEQ multiplex PCR; TCRdb's copy has only in-frame clones and leaves some out. The repertoire holds approximately 150,000 clones, about 90% seen once, with around 7.6% in the top ten. The specimen comprised peripheral blood, sampled 28 days after the second dose of the MenACWY control vaccine. Receptor source: an adult who received the MenACWY meningococcal vaccine as a control.

This clone was detected once. V gene TRBV6-5 combines with J gene TRBJ2-2, with 7 bases aligning to TRBD1. CDR3 size: 14 residues. Germline V lookup: CDR1 MNHEY, CDR2 SVGAGI. Trimming cost V 6 bases and J 6 bases; bases outside gene matches: 7. For the CDR3, the DNA is TGTGCCAGCAGGGCGACAGGGATCGCCGGGGAGCTGTTTTTT. Translated: CASRATGIAGELFF.

CDR3 protein: CAIRGQADTEAFF. As DNA, the CDR3 is TGTGCCATCCGCGGCCAGGCCGACACTGAAGCTTTCTTT. This chain links TRBV28 with TRBJ1-1; D gene uncertain. Germline CDR1 is MDHEN and CDR2 is SYDVKM. Trimming removed 10 bases at V and 3 bases at J, with 15 bases between. The CDR3 length is 13 residues. The whole variable domain, remainder taken from reference TRBV28 and TRBJ1-1, is DVKVTQSSRYLVKRTGEKVFLECVQDMDHENMFWYRQDPGLGLRLIYFSYDVKMKEKGDIPEGYSVSREKKERFSLILESASTNQTSMYLCAIRGQADTEAFFGQGTRLTVV.

The CDR3 reads CASSPPTNTDTQYF. CDR3 in DNA: TGCGCCAGCAGCCCCCCCACAAACACAGATACGCAGTATTTT. The gene calls are TRBV5-1 and TRBJ2-3; D remains unclear. Trimming stripped 4 bases from V and 2 bases from J, with 11 bases between. Germline CDR1 is SGHRS and CDR2 is YFSETQ. The CDR3 consists of 14 residues.

The chain couples TRBV10-3 to TRBJ2-7; TRBD1 is a possible D gene (6 bases). The CDR3 spans 13 residues. Germline V gives CDR1 ENHRY, CDR2 SYGVKD. V dropped 4 bases and J dropped 0 bases, with 7 bases sitting between them. The CDR3 DNA follows: TGTGCCATCAGTGGGGACAACTCCTACGAGCAGTACTTC. Protein product: CAISGDNSYEQYF.

The chain combines TRBV10-3 with TRBJ2-7, with 11 positions matching TRBD2. This CDR3 region has 16 residues. Losses at the gene ends were 2 bases for V and 6 bases for J; bases not matched to a gene: 9. CDR1 and CDR2 from the germline V gene are ENHRY and SYGVKD. For the CDR3, the DNA is TGTGCCATCAGTGAGGGCCTCGGGCTAGCGGGAGGCGAGCAGTACTTC. Amino acids: CAISEGLGLAGGEQYF.

This chain links TRBV29-1 with TRBJ2-1; D not certain. Per the germline V gene, CDR1 is SQVTM and CDR2 is ANQGSEA. The V end lost 4 bases, the J end lost 5 bases, and 15 bases lay between the germline ends. The CDR3 totals 14 residues. The CDR3 reads CSVGRVGPNNEQFF. The CDR3 DNA is TGCAGCGTTGGTCGGGTAGGGCCAAACAATGAGCAGTTCTTC.

The sample holds one count of this clone. The rearrangement links TRBV6-1 to TRBJ2-5; 7 bases map to TRBD2. The V and J ends lost 1 base and 1 base, in that order; junction bases with no gene match: 0. Germline lookup yields CDR1 MNHNS and CDR2 SASEGT. This CDR3 has 14 amino acids. The DNA for the CDR3 is TGTGCCAGCAGTGAAGGGGGGGGCCAAGAGACCCAGTACTTC. Amino acids: CASSEGGGQETQYF.

The chain recombines TRBV7-9 with TRBJ1-6; D unresolved. Trimming shortened V by 1 base and J by 9 bases, and 16 bases separated the two germline ends. CDR1 SEHNR and CDR2 FQNEAQ come from the germline V gene (reference sequence). The CDR3 totals 16 residues. CDR3 in DNA: TGTGCCAGCAGCTTAGACTTCGCCGGGTCGGGTTCACCCCTCCACTTT. Protein: CASSLDFAGSGSPLHF.

With regard to this clone: In the same sample, other DNA sequences code for this CDR3. V gene TRBV28 combines with J gene TRBJ2-3; weak D call: TRBD2 (6 bases). In germline, CDR1 is MDHEN, CDR2 SYDVKM. V lost 2 bases to trimming and J lost 1 base, with 7 bases between them. The length of the CDR3 is 14 residues. The CDR3 protein is CASSLSGRTDTQYF. The CDR3, as DNA: TGTGCCAGCAGTTTAAGCGGGCGCACAGATACGCAGTATTTT.

The CDR3 sequence: CASSYGPGYTF. CDR3 DNA sequence: TGTGCCAGCAGTTATGGTCCTGGCTACACCTTC. The chain joins TRBV6-6 to TRBJ1-2; no reliable D call. This CDR3 is 11 amino acids long. The V end lost 3 bases, the J end lost 7 bases, and 6 bases lay between the germline ends. The V gene's germline CDR1 is MNHNY and CDR2 SVGAGI (reference sequence).

The chain has TRBV6-2 or TRBV6-3 and TRBJ1-5, with D maybe TRBD1 (5 bases). V was cut by 5 bases and J by 2 bases, with 16 bases left in between. This CDR3 region has 16 residues. The germline V gene encodes CDR1 MNHEY and CDR2 SVGEGT. CDR3 region: CASSGQGAVGNQPQHF. The CDR3 nucleotides are TGTGCCAGCAGTGGTCAAGGGGCGGTTGGCAATCAGCCCCAGCATTTT.

This chain connects TRBV11-3 to TRBJ2-5; tentatively, D is TRBD2 (6 bases). This CDR3 contains 17 residues. Per germline, CDR1 SGHNT and CDR2 YENEEA. Trimming shortened V by 0 bases and J by 0 bases, and 14 bases separated the two germline ends. The CDR3: CASSLEPGLSYQETQYF. CDR3 in DNA: TGTGCCAGCAGCTTAGAACCGGGACTCTCGTACCAAGAGACCCAGTACTTC.

The CDR3 spells CSGNRQGMDTEAFF. In DNA form, the CDR3 reads TGCAGCGGCAACCGGCAGGGGATGGACACTGAAGCTTTCTTT. The chain uses TRBV29-1 and TRBJ1-1; perhaps TRBD1 as D (6 bases). Trimming took off 7 bases at V and 3 bases at J, with 18 bases between the two ends. This CDR3 is 14 amino acids long. From germline, CDR1 is SQVTM and CDR2 ANQGSEA.

This chain joins TRBV10-1 and TRBJ2-3, with D tentatively TRBD1 (5 bases). V shed 5 bases and J shed 2 bases, with 14 bases lying between them. This CDR3 is built from 15 residues. Germline V gene data show CDR1 as WNHNN and CDR2 as SYGVQD (reference sequence). The CDR3 bases are TGCGCCAGCAGTTCGGACAAGTTTTCCACAGATACGCAGTATTTT. It specifies CASSSDKFSTDTQYF.

In DNA, the CDR3 is TGTGCCAGTAGTATGTCAGGGGCTAACTATGGCTACACCTTC. Its protein product is CASSMSGANYGYTF. V usage is TRBV19 and J usage is TRBJ1-2; the D gene is possibly TRBD1 (6 bases). The CDR3 length is 14 residues. The germline gives CDR1 LNHDA, CDR2 SQIVND (reference sequence). The V end was cut by 3 bases, the J end by 0 bases, with 8 bases between.

The chain couples TRBV20-1 to TRBJ2-3, with 7 nucleotides matching TRBD2. The germline V gene encodes CDR1 DFQATT and CDR2 SNEGSKA (reference sequence). The CDR3 consists of 11 residues. The CDR3 is CRAGETDTQYF. In DNA form, the CDR3 reads TGCAGGGCGGGGGAGACAGATACGCAGTATTTT.

This chain links TRBV29-1 with TRBJ2-3; TRBD2 aligns across 13 bases. CDR3 length equals 15 residues. The germline V gene encodes CDR1 SQVTM and CDR2 ANQGSEA. J was trimmed by 4 bases and V by 4 bases; bases with no gene match: 5. Here the CDR3 DNA reads TGCAGCGTTGGGACTAGCGGGAGCTTCGCAGATACGCAGTATTTT. Residues: CSVGTSGSFADTQYF.

The chain links TRBV6-5 to TRBJ2-7; TRBD2 aligns across 11 bases. Germline CDR1 is MNHEY and CDR2 is SVGAGI. The CDR3 loop spans 16 amino acids. The J segment lost 3 bases and the V segment lost 0 bases, leaving 4 bases of the junction unmatched. The CDR3 sequence: CASSYSFLAGGYEQYF. For the CDR3, the DNA is TGTGCCAGCAGTTACTCTTTCCTAGCGGGGGGCTACGAGCAGTACTTC.

This clone was seen a single time. In DNA, the CDR3 is TGTGCCAGCAGCTTACTGGGTGCTAGCGGGAGTCTCGAGCAGTACTTC. This encodes CASSLLGASGSLEQYF. The V call is TRBV11-2, the J call TRBJ2-7, with TRBD2 matching over 10 bases. This CDR3 is built from 16 residues. Germline assignment: CDR1 SGHAT and CDR2 FQNNGV. V lost 2 bases and J lost 6; bases outside the gene matches: 10.

This sequence joins TRBV2 and TRBJ1-6; a possible D gene is TRBD1 (6 bases). Germline assignment: CDR1 SNHLY and CDR2 FYNNEI. Trimming stripped 3 bases from V and 7 bases from J, with 10 bases between. The CDR3 runs 14 residues. The CDR3: CASSDTGSNSPLHF. The CDR3 DNA reads as TGTGCCAGCAGTGACACAGGGTCGAATTCACCCCTCCACTTT. The whole variable domain, filled in from reference TRBV2 and TRBJ1-6, reads EPEVTQTPSHQVTQMGQEVILRCVPISNHLYFYWYRQILGQKVEFLVSFYNNEISEKSEIFDDQFSVERPDGSNFTLKIRSTKLEDSAMYFCASSDTGSNSPLHFGNGTRLTVT.

The V and J genes are TRBV28 and TRBJ1-5; tentative D call: TRBD1 (5 bases). CDR3 length: 15 amino acids. The V end was cut by 4 bases, the J end by 3 bases, with 13 bases between. Germline CDR1 is MDHEN and CDR2 is SYDVKM. The CDR3 DNA reads TGTGCCAGCAGTTCCGGGGCCGTCAACAATCAGCCCCAGCATTTT. It yields the protein CASSSGAVNNQPQHF.